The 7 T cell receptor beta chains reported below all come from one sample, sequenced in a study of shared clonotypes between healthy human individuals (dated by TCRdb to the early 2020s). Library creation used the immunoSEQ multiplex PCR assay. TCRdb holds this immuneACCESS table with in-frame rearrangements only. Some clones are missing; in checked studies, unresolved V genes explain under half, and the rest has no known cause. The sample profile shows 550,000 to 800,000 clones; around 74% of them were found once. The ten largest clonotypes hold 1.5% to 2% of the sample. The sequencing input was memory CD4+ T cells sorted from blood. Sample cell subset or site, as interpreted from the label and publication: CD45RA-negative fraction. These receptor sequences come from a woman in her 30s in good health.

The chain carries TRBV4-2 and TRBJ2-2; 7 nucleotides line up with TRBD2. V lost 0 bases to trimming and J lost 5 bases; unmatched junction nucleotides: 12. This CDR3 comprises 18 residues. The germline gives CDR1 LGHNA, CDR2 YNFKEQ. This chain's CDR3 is CASSQDVRREVRTGELFF. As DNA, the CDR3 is TGTGCCAGCAGCCAAGATGTAAGACGGGAGGTTCGTACCGGGGAGCTGTTTTTT.

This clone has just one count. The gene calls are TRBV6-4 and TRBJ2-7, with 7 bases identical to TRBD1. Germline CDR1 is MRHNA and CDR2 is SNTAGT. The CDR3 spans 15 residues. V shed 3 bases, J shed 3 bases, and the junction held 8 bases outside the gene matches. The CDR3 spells CASSEGSGGHYEQYF. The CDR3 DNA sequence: TGTGCCAGCAGTGAGGGGTCAGGGGGTCACTACGAGCAGTACTTC.

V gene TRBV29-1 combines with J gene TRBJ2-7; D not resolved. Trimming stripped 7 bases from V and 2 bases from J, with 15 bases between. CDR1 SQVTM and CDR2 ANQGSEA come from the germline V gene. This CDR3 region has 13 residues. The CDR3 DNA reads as TGCAGCGCCTCAAGGGCCCCAACCTACGAGCAGTACTTC. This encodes CSASRAPTYEQYF.

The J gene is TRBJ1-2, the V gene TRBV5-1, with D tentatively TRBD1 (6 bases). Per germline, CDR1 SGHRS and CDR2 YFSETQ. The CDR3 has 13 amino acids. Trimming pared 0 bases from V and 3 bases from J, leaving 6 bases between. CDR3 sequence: CASSLGQDYGYTF. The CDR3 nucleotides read TGCGCCAGCAGCTTGGGACAGGACTATGGCTACACCTTC.

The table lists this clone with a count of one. The CDR3 DNA reads TGTGCCAGCAGCTTAGCCGGGACTAGCGGAGTTGAGCAGTTCTTC. It is translated as CASSLAGTSGVEQFF. The chain uses TRBV11-2 and TRBJ2-1; 11 bases align to TRBD2. Per the germline V gene, CDR1 is SGHAT and CDR2 is FQNNGV. The CDR3 runs 15 residues. V trimming: 1 base; J trimming: 9 bases; junction bases outside the gene matches: 5.

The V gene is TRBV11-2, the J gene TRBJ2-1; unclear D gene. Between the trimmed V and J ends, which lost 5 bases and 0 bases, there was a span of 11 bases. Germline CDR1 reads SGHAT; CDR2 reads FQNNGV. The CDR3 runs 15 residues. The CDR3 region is CASSADPSSYNEQFF. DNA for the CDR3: TGTGCCAGCAGCGCGGACCCCAGCTCCTACAATGAGCAGTTCTTC.

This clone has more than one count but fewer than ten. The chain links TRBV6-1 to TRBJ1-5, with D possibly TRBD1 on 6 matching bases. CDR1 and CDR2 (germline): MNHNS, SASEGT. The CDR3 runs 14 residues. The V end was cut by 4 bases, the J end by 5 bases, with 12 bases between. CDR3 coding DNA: TGTGCCAGCAGTGTTCCCCGGGGGCATCAGCCCCAGCATTTT. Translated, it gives CASSVPRGHQPQHF.